One sample yielded the 23 T cell receptor beta chains listed below, sequenced in a study of graft-versus-host responses after intestinal transplantation. Their recognized antigens are unknown. Some clones are missing from TCRdb's copy, which holds only in-frame ones; the method was immunoSEQ multiplex PCR. The sample records tens of thousands of clones, less than 95% being singletons. The specimen comprised unstimulated CD8+ T cells sorted from spleen or lymph node cells, sampled before transplant. The receptors come from a human donor who was the organ donor for an intestinal transplant.

CDR3: CASSQVIGGNIQYF. CDR3 in DNA: TGTGCCAGCAGCCAAGTAATCGGGGGAAACATTCAGTACTTC. The rearrangement links TRBV14 to TRBJ2-4; perhaps TRBD2 as D (6 bases). The CDR3 has 14 amino acids. Germline V gene sequence: CDR1 SGHDN, CDR2 FVKESK. Trimming removed 1 base at V and 6 bases at J, with 10 bases between. The full variable domain, rest sourced from reference TRBV14 and TRBJ2-4, is EAGVTQFPSHSVIEKGQTVTLRCDPISGHDNLYWYRRVMGKEIKFLLHFVKESKQDESGMPNNRFLAERTGGTYSTLKVQPAELEDSGVYFCASSQVIGGNIQYFGAGTRLSVL.

The chain uses TRBV5-1 and TRBJ2-1; D is uncertain. CDR3 length: 12 residues. Germline-derived CDR1 and CDR2 are SGHRS and YFSETQ. V was clipped by 1 base and J by 8 bases, with 7 bases between them. Here the CDR3 reads CASSLHADEQFF. DNA of the CDR3: TGCGCCAGCAGCTTGCACGCCGATGAGCAGTTCTTC.

CDR3 DNA: TGTGCCAGCAGCGTAGGGGGGTACACTGAAGCTTTCTTT. Translated, it gives CASSVGGYTEAFF. The genes are TRBV9 and TRBJ1-1, with D perhaps TRBD1 (5 bases). CDR3 size: 13 residues. V lost 0 bases to trimming and J lost 3 bases, with 6 bases between them. Germline values: CDR1 SGDLS, CDR2 YYNGEE.

V gene TRBV6-4 combines with J gene TRBJ2-7; 11 bases align to TRBD2. The CDR3 spans 14 residues. With V trimmed by 3 bases and J by 6 bases, 4 bases remained unmatched. Germline assignment: CDR1 MRHNA and CDR2 SNTAGT. The CDR3 is CASSETGTSGEQYF. CDR3 coding DNA: TGTGCCAGCAGTGAAACCGGGACTAGCGGCGAGCAGTACTTC.

The chain joins TRBV5-4 to TRBJ1-2, with a weak D call TRBD1 (6 bases). This CDR3 is 18 amino acids long. Trimming removed 2 bases at V and 3 bases at J, with 23 bases between. Germline CDR1 reads SGHNT; CDR2 reads YYREEE (reference sequence). CDR3 loop: CASSFGVGGGRYHYGYTF. The CDR3, as DNA: TGTGCCAGCAGCTTCGGAGTTGGGGGGGGCCGGTATCACTATGGCTACACCTTC.

V gene TRBV6-1 combines with J gene TRBJ1-6, with a weak D call TRBD1 (6 bases). Germline values: CDR1 MNHNS, CDR2 SASEGT. V lost 4 bases, J lost 6 bases, and 25 bases lay in between. CDR3 length: 19 residues. In DNA form, the CDR3 reads TGTGCCAGCAGTGTTCTGACCGGGACATATACGAAACCTAATTCACCCCTCCACTTT. It specifies CASSVLTGTYTKPNSPLHF.

This rearrangement joins TRBV10-2 to TRBJ2-1, with unresolved D. Trimming shortened V by 3 bases and J by 1 base, and 10 bases separated the two germline ends. This CDR3 contains 15 residues. Germline V lookup: CDR1 WSHSY, CDR2 SAAADI. CDR3 in DNA: TGCGCCAGCAGTGAACCTCCCCCGTCCTACAATGAGCAGTTCTTC. Translating gives CASSEPPPSYNEQFF.

The J gene is TRBJ2-1, the V gene TRBV4-1; 7 bases are a match to TRBD2. Germline values: CDR1 MGHRA, CDR2 YSYEKL. This CDR3 has 18 residues. The V gene end was trimmed by 4 bases and the J gene end by 9 bases; junction bases not matched to a gene: 21. Here the CDR3 DNA reads TGCGCCAGCAGCCCGTCCGGACTAGGAAACCTGGGGTCGAGTGAGCAGTTCTTC. It translates to CASSPSGLGNLGSSEQFF.

The chain is built from TRBV19 and TRBJ1-5, with D uncertain. Trimming removed 6 bases from V and 1 base from J, with 4 bases in between. The length of the CDR3 is 12 residues. Germline V gives CDR1 LNHDA, CDR2 SQIVND (reference sequence). Written as DNA, the CDR3 is TGTGCCAGTAGACCAAGCAATCAGCCCCAGCATTTT. This codes for CASRPSNQPQHF.

V and J are TRBV7-8 and TRBJ2-7, with 8 bases aligning to TRBD1. The germline V gene encodes CDR1 SGHVS and CDR2 FQNEAQ. Trimming at V came to 5 bases and at J to 5 bases, leaving 2 bases not matched to a gene. The CDR3 spans 12 residues. The CDR3 coding sequence is TGTGCCAGCAGCCTGACAGGGGACGAGCAGTACTTC. Translation gives CASSLTGDEQYF. The variable domain in full, completed from reference TRBV7-8 and TRBJ2-7, reads GAGVSQSPRYKVAKRGQDVALRCDPISGHVSLFWYQQALGQGPEFLTYFQNEAQLDKSGLPSDRFFAERPEGSVSTLKIQRTQQEDSAVYLCASSLTGDEQYFGPGTRLTVT.

CDR3 coding DNA: TGTGCCAGCAGTCTAGGGATTACCTACAATGAGCAGTTCTTC. Encoded protein: CASSLGITYNEQFF. The chain couples TRBV27 to TRBJ2-1; D unclear. CDR3 length: 14 residues. Germline CDR1 MNHEY, CDR2 SMNVEV (reference sequence). Trimming shortened V by 5 bases and J by 2 bases, and 10 bases separated the two germline ends.

The V and J genes are TRBV28 and TRBJ1-2, with TRBD1 as a possible D gene (5 bases). Germline CDR1 MDHEN, CDR2 SYDVKM. CDR3 size: 15 residues. The germline V and J ends were trimmed by 5 bases and 8 bases, with 21 bases remaining between them. CDR3 region: CASSPEWGSTEGYTF. CDR3 in DNA: TGTGCCAGCAGTCCCGAATGGGGGTCTACGGAAGGCTACACCTTC.

The gene calls are TRBV11-2 and TRBJ2-7; 7 nucleotides line up with TRBD2. Looked up from germline, CDR1 is SGHAT and CDR2 is FQNNGV. The CDR3 loop spans 15 amino acids. The V gene end was trimmed by 4 bases and the J gene end by 6 bases; junction bases not matched to a gene: 12. CDR3 nucleotides: TGTGCCAGCAGCTCCACCGGGGGGTGGCAAACCGAGCAGTACTTC. It codes for CASSSTGGWQTEQYF.

The gene calls are TRBV7-3 and TRBJ1-1, with 7 bases fitting TRBD1. From germline, CDR1 is SGHTA and CDR2 FQGTGA. The CDR3 sequence is 14 residues long. V was pared by 5 bases and J by 4 bases, with 7 bases of the junction left unmatched. The CDR3 sequence: CASSADREGTEAFF. In DNA, the CDR3 is TGTGCCAGCAGCGCCGACAGGGAGGGCACTGAAGCTTTCTTT.

The genes are TRBV29-1 and TRBJ1-2; the D gene is possibly TRBD1 (6 bases). Per germline, CDR1 SQVTM and CDR2 ANQGSEA. V dropped 1 base and J dropped 0 bases, with 18 bases sitting between them. The CDR3 loop spans 17 amino acids. CDR3 amino acids: CSVEGDGGRLTNYGYTF. The CDR3 DNA sequence: TGCAGCGTTGAAGGGGACGGGGGGCGGTTGACTAACTATGGCTACACCTTC.

This chain joins TRBV5-4 and TRBJ2-1, with D maybe TRBD2 (6 bases). The CDR3 has 13 amino acids. The germline CDR1 and CDR2 sequences are SGHNT and YYREEE (reference sequence). Trimming stripped 9 bases from V and 3 bases from J, with 13 bases between. CDR3 in amino acids: CAIMDGGYNEQFF. CDR3 DNA: TGTGCCATTATGGACGGGGGCTACAATGAGCAGTTCTTC.

The chain joins TRBV11-3 to TRBJ2-1; 7 bases are a match to TRBD2. Germline CDR1 and CDR2: SGHNT and YENEEA. This CDR3 is 17 amino acids long. With V trimmed by 2 bases and J by 0 bases, 7 bases remained unmatched. The CDR3 DNA sequence: TGTGCCAGCAGCTTAAATCTAGCGGTCGGCTCCTACAATGAGCAGTTCTTC. As protein: CASSLNLAVGSYNEQFF.

The chain carries TRBV6-5 and TRBJ2-1; no clear D gene. The length of the CDR3 is 11 residues. The ends were cut back, 2 bases at V and 7 bases at J, with 3 bases in the middle. The germline V gene has CDR1 MNHEY and CDR2 SVGAGI. The CDR3 DNA reads TGTGCCAGCAGTTACGGGAATGAGCAGTTCTTC. Amino acids: CASSYGNEQFF.

The chain uses TRBV5-1 and TRBJ1-2; D unclear. The CDR3 length is 13 residues. V was cut by 0 bases and J by 4 bases, with 7 bases left in between. Germline V lookup: CDR1 SGHRS, CDR2 YFSETQ. The CDR3 reads CASSLEAVYGYTF. The CDR3 coding sequence is TGCGCCAGCAGCTTGGAGGCAGTCTATGGCTACACCTTC.

The rearrangement uses TRBV7-9 and TRBJ2-3; perhaps TRBD2 as D (6 bases). V lost 8 bases, J lost 6 bases, and 9 bases lay in between. The CDR3 consists of 11 residues. CDR1 and CDR2 from the germline V gene are SEHNR and FQNEAQ (reference sequence). As DNA, the CDR3 is TGTGCCAGCCCCGCGGGGGATACGCAGTATTTT. It yields the protein CASPAGDTQYF.

The V and J genes are TRBV6-1 and TRBJ2-1; D is ambiguous. V lost 4 bases to trimming and J lost 10 bases, with 8 bases between them. The CDR3 loop spans 11 amino acids. Germline assignment: CDR1 MNHNS and CDR2 SASEGT. CDR3 protein: CASSGPLEQFF. The CDR3 nucleotides read TGTGCCAGCAGTGGTCCACTGGAGCAGTTCTTC.

The chain couples TRBV6-4 to TRBJ2-3; 11 nucleotides match TRBD2. The germline CDR1 and CDR2 sequences are MRHNA and SNTAGT. Trimming at V came to 3 bases and at J to 1 base, leaving 0 bases not matched to a gene. The CDR3 extends over 15 amino acids. CDR3 coding DNA: TGTGCCAGCAGTGAGACTAGCGGGGGCACAGATACGCAGTATTTT. It codes for CASSETSGGTDTQYF.

J is TRBJ1-1 and V is TRBV6-5; D may be TRBD1 (5 bases). This CDR3 comprises 15 residues. Trimming removed 6 bases from V and 4 bases from J, with 18 bases in between. Germline V gene data show CDR1 as MNHEY and CDR2 as SVGAGI. DNA of the CDR3: TGTGCCAGCAGGTTACGGCCAGGGCAAGGCACTGAAGCTTTCTTT. Its translation: CASRLRPGQGTEAFF.